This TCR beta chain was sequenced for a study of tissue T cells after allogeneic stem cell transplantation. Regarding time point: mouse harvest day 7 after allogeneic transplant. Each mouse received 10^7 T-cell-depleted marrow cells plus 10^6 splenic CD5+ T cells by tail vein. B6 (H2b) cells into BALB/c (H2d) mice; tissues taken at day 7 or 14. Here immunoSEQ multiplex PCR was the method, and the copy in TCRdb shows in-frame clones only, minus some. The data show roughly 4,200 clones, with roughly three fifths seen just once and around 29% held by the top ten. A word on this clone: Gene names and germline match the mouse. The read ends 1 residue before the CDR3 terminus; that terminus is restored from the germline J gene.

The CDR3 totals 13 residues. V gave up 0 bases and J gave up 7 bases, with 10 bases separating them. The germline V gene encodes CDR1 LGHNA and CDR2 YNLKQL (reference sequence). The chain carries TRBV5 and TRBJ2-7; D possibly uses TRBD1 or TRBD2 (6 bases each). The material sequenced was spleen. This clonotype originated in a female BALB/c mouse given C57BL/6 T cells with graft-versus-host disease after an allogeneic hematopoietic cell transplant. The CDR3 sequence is CASSQEGAREQYF. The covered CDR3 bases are TGTGCCAGCAGCCAAGAGGGGGCGCGGGAACAGTAC.